These 31 T cell receptor beta chains came from one sample sequenced in a study of shared clonotypes between healthy human individuals. The data were produced by immunoSEQ multiplex PCR, yet TCRdb's version contains in-frame clones alone and is incomplete. Among approximately 100,000 clones listed, less than 80% were seen once. Sequences were obtained from memory CD8+ T cells sorted from blood. Subset indicated: CD45RO+ cells pooled with CCR7-negative TemRA cells. The receptors here all came from a young man in good health.

The chain links TRBV6-5 to TRBJ2-2; D call uncertain. V gave up 4 bases and J gave up 5 bases, with 5 bases separating them. This CDR3 has 12 residues. In germline, CDR1 is MNHEY, CDR2 SVGAGI. In nucleotides, the CDR3 is TGTGCCAGCAGTTTCCCGACCGGGGAGCTGTTTTTT. Amino acid sequence: CASSFPTGELFF.

The chain is built from TRBV5-4 and TRBJ2-1; D not certain. V lost 3 bases and J 5 bases, leaving 9 bases between the germline ends. This CDR3 has 13 residues. Germline values: CDR1 SGHNT, CDR2 YYREEE (reference sequence). The chain's CDR3 is CASSSDRHNEQFF. In DNA, the CDR3 is TGTGCCAGCAGCTCTGACCGCCACAATGAGCAGTTCTTC.

The chain recombines TRBV7-2 with TRBJ2-3; 11 positions match TRBD1. The CDR3 runs to 15 residues. J gave up 7 bases and V 7 bases, and 10 bases lay outside the gene matches. Germline values: CDR1 SGHTA, CDR2 FQGNSA. CDR3 DNA: TGTGCCAGCACCTCGATCGGGACAGGGGGGTATACGCAGTATTTT. This codes for CASTSIGTGGYTQYF.

This chain links TRBV9 with TRBJ2-5; TRBD1 aligns across 7 bases. Germline loops: CDR1 SGDLS, CDR2 YYNGEE. This CDR3 comprises 13 residues. The V and J ends lost 4 bases and 0 bases, in that order; junction bases with no gene match: 0. As DNA, the CDR3 is TGTGCCAGCAGCCAGGGGGACCAAGAGACCCAGTACTTC. Protein: CASSQGDQETQYF.

The chain links TRBV18 to TRBJ2-3, with 12 bases lining up with TRBD2. This CDR3 comprises 17 residues. Germline V gene data show CDR1 as KGHSH and CDR2 as LQKENI. Losses at the gene ends were 0 bases for V and 2 bases for J; bases not matched to a gene: 3. The CDR3 DNA reads TGTGCCAGCTCACCACCACTAGCGGGAGGATCCACAGATACGCAGTATTTT. It yields the protein CASSPPLAGGSTDTQYF.

Details on this clone: A far larger clone is off by one base, so a read error is likely. The J gene is TRBJ2-7, the V gene TRBV10-2, with a possible D match to TRBD1 (5 bases). The CDR3 runs to 12 residues. Germline CDR1 and CDR2: WSHSY and SAAADI. In DNA, the CDR3 is TGCGTCAGCAGTGAAAGGGGCTACGAGCAGTACTTC. This gives the protein CVSSERGYEQYF.

This clone has more than one count but fewer than ten. This sequence joins TRBV7-6 and TRBJ2-7, with TRBD1 matching over 7 bases. J lost 1 base, V lost 4 bases, and 22 bases had no gene match. Germline V CDR1 and CDR2: SGHVS, FNYEAQ. This CDR3 is 20 amino acids long. CDR3 nucleotides: TGTGCCAGCAGCTCGCCCCCCCCCGACAGGGAAGGATTAAGATCCTACGAGCAGTACTTC. It encodes CASSSPPPDREGLRSYEQYF.

V and J are TRBV7-9 and TRBJ2-1; D remains ambiguous. Germline V gene lookup returns CDR1 SEHNR and CDR2 FQNEAQ (reference sequence). The length of the CDR3 is 14 residues. Trimming removed 5 bases at V and 3 bases at J, with 11 bases between. The CDR3 loop is CASSLPLDYNEQFF. In DNA, the CDR3 is TGTGCCAGCAGCCTCCCCCTGGACTACAATGAGCAGTTCTTC.

This clone was picked up a small number of times. This chain connects TRBV29-1 to TRBJ2-5, with a tentative D call TRBD1 (5 bases). V was trimmed by 7 bases and J by 2 bases, leaving 14 bases between them. Per germline, CDR1 SQVTM and CDR2 ANQGSEA. The CDR3 runs to 13 residues. CDR3 DNA sequence: TGCAGCGCAGGAAGACAGACGCAAGAGACCCAGTACTTC. Translating gives CSAGRQTQETQYF. The entire variable domain, with the rest obtained from reference TRBV29-1 and TRBJ2-5, is as follows: SAVISQKPSRDICQRGTSLTIQCQVDSQVTMMFWYRQQPGQSLTLIATANQGSEATYESGFVIDKFPISRPNLTFSTLTVSNMSPEDSSIYLCSAGRQTQETQYFGPGTRLLVL.

The chain joins TRBV13 to TRBJ2-1; 7 nucleotides match TRBD2. V was clipped by 5 bases and J by 5 bases; unmatched bases: 9. The CDR3 has 15 amino acids. Germline V gives CDR1 PRHDT, CDR2 FYEKMQ (reference sequence). CDR3 sequence reads: CASSPPELADNEQFF. As DNA, the CDR3 is TGTGCCAGCAGCCCGCCGGAGCTAGCGGACAATGAGCAGTTCTTC.

The genes are TRBV7-2 and TRBJ2-3; D is uncertain. Germline values: CDR1 SGHTA, CDR2 FQGNSA. The CDR3 length is 11 residues. V dropped 2 bases and J dropped 8 bases, with 5 bases sitting between them. The CDR3 loop is CASSLYGTQYF. The CDR3 nucleotides are TGTGCCAGCAGCTTATATGGTACGCAGTATTTT.

This clone was seen once. The chain recombines TRBV9 with TRBJ2-3; 13 nucleotides match TRBD2. Germline V gene lookup returns CDR1 SGDLS and CDR2 YYNGEE. The CDR3 is made up of 19 amino acids. V was clipped by 0 bases and J by 2 bases; unmatched bases: 9. The CDR3 here is CASSVVMRTSGRNTDTQYF. CDR3 bases: TGTGCCAGCAGCGTAGTGATGAGGACTAGCGGGAGAAACACAGATACGCAGTATTTT.

For this clone: A junction end diverges from the germline sequence, so it may reflect a read error. The rearrangement uses TRBV5-3 and TRBJ2-7; D uncertain. TRBV5-3 is marked as an open reading frame, function uncertain. This CDR3 has 12 residues. CDR3 DNA: TGTGCCAGCAGCTCGGAGCAAGTCGAGCAGTACTTC. It translates to CASSSEQVEQYF.

On this clone itself: With only one base between it and a far larger clone, this is likely a read error. The chain has TRBV5-8 and TRBJ1-2; tentative D call: TRBD1 (5 bases). The germline V gene has CDR1 SGHTS and CDR2 YDEGEE. The CDR3 runs to 14 residues. This CDR3 is CASSSTASNYGHTF. CDR3 bases: TGTGCCAGCAGTTCGACAGCGTCTAACTATGGCCACACCTTC.

This sequence joins TRBV11-2 and TRBJ2-2; no reliable D call. Trimming stripped 2 bases from V and 1 base from J, with 5 bases between. The CDR3 consists of 14 residues. Germline lookup yields CDR1 SGHAT and CDR2 FQNNGV. CDR3 amino acids: CASSLNLNTGELFF. The CDR3 nucleotides are TGTGCCAGCAGCTTAAATTTGAACACCGGGGAGCTGTTTTTT.

This chain joins TRBV6-6 and TRBJ1-2; 9 bases are a match to TRBD1. Per germline, CDR1 MNHNY and CDR2 SVGAGI (reference sequence). The ends lost 5 bases at V and 6 bases at J; junction bases unmatched: 7. The CDR3 is 14 amino acids. The CDR3 nucleotides read TGTGCCAGCAGTGCGGGACAGGGAAAGGATGGCTACACCTTC. It codes for CASSAGQGKDGYTF.

V is TRBV28 and J is TRBJ2-7; D might be TRBD1 (6 bases). Germline CDR1 and CDR2: MDHEN and SYDVKM. V lost 5 bases, J lost 2 bases, and 16 bases lay in between. The CDR3 covers 15 residues. CDR3 sequence (DNA): TGTGCCAGCAGTGGCCGGGCCAGGGGCCCCTACGAGCAGTACTTC. Encoded protein: CASSGRARGPYEQYF.

The chain employs TRBV18 and TRBJ2-7, with a possible D match to TRBD2 (5 bases). This CDR3 region has 14 residues. Trimming removed 2 bases from V and 3 bases from J, with 11 bases in between. Germline CDR1 is KGHSH and CDR2 is LQKENI. In DNA form, the CDR3 reads TGTGCCAGCTCACCAAGCGGTAGTTTCTACGAGCAGTACTTC. The encoded protein is CASSPSGSFYEQYF.

This chain joins TRBV19 and TRBJ2-2; 9 nucleotides agree with TRBD2. The CDR3 has 15 amino acids. J gave up 3 bases and V 3 bases, and 2 bases lay outside the gene matches. The V gene's germline CDR1 is LNHDA and CDR2 SQIVND (reference sequence). CDR3 in DNA: TGTGCCAGTAGTATTGCGGGGGGGTACACCGGGGAGCTGTTTTTT. Translation gives CASSIAGGYTGELFF.

The count of this clone is one. The sample contains more than one DNA sequence encoding this CDR3. The CDR3 DNA reads TGTGCCAGCAGCTATAACTACGAGCAGTACTTC. Translating gives CASSYNYEQYF. J is TRBJ2-7 and V is TRBV28; D not certain. The CDR3 sequence is 11 residues long. V dropped 6 bases and J dropped 3 bases, with 6 bases sitting between them. Germline V gene data show CDR1 as MDHEN and CDR2 as SYDVKM.

The CDR3 region is CASSFQKQYF. Written as DNA, the CDR3 is TGTGCCAGCAGTTTCCAGAAGCAGTACTTC. The V gene is TRBV28, the J gene TRBJ2-7; D gene ambiguous. V was trimmed by 3 bases and J by 8 bases, leaving 5 bases between them. Germline V gene sequence: CDR1 MDHEN, CDR2 SYDVKM. The CDR3 loop spans 10 amino acids.

V is TRBV25-1 and J is TRBJ2-7, with a weak D call TRBD2 (6 bases). The CDR3 is 13 amino acids. CDR1 and CDR2 (germline): MGHDK, SYGVNS. The V end lost 3 bases, the J end lost 2 bases, and 8 bases lay between the germline ends. CDR3 nucleotides: TGTGCCAGCAGTGACCCGGGGGCCTACGAGCAGTACTTC. Its translation is CASSDPGAYEQYF.

The rearrangement links TRBV4-3 to TRBJ2-1; 13 bases agree with TRBD2. V shed 0 bases, J shed 0 bases, and the junction held 2 bases outside the gene matches. Germline V lookup: CDR1 LGHNA, CDR2 YSLEER. The CDR3 sequence is 18 residues long. The CDR3 coding sequence is TGCGCCAGCAGCCAAGATTGGACTAGCGGGAGCTCCTACAATGAGCAGTTCTTC. It yields the protein CASSQDWTSGSSYNEQFF.

The J gene is TRBJ1-2, the V gene TRBV29-1, with TRBD1 matching over 10 bases. In germline, CDR1 is SQVTM, CDR2 ANQGSEA. The CDR3 loop spans 13 amino acids. V gave up 7 bases and J gave up 6 bases; unmatched junction bases: 8. DNA for the CDR3: TGCAGCGCGACGGGACAGGGGATGGATGGCTACACCTTC. Residues: CSATGQGMDGYTF.

This chain uses TRBV25-1 with TRBJ1-3, with D unclear. Germline V gives CDR1 MGHDK, CDR2 SYGVNS. V gave up 5 bases and J gave up 0 bases, with 11 bases separating them. The CDR3 loop spans 15 amino acids. CDR3 amino acids: CASSPDRLSGNTIYF. The CDR3 DNA is TGTGCCAGCAGTCCGGACCGACTCTCTGGAAACACCATATATTTT.

This clone came up once. V and J are TRBV7-9 and TRBJ2-5; perhaps D is TRBD1 or TRBD2 (6 bases each). V gave up 3 bases and J gave up 3 bases, with 11 bases separating them. Germline V gene data show CDR1 as SEHNR and CDR2 as FQNEAQ (reference sequence). The CDR3 runs to 14 residues. CDR3 DNA: TGTGCCAGCAGCTTGGGGGGCGAAGAAGAGACCCAGTACTTC. Translated, it gives CASSLGGEEETQYF.

This clone has a count of ten or more. The V gene is TRBV6-5, the J gene TRBJ2-4, with D unresolved. This CDR3 comprises 13 residues. Trimming cost V 4 bases and J 13 bases, with 17 bases left between them. Germline V gene sequence: CDR1 MNHEY, CDR2 SVGAGI. The CDR3 is CASSFINGDGQYF. Written as DNA, the CDR3 is TGTGCCAGCAGTTTCATCAACGGAGACGGGCAGTACTTC.

In this sample, this clone turned up once. The chain has TRBV2 and TRBJ2-7; possible D gene TRBD1, 5 bases. V lost 8 bases and J lost 3, with 11 bases in between. The CDR3 is 12 residues long. Per germline, CDR1 SNHLY and CDR2 FYNNEI. The CDR3 reads CASFQGNYEQYF. The CDR3, as DNA: TGTGCCAGCTTCCAGGGAAACTACGAGCAGTACTTC.

This clone was counted a few times. This chain connects TRBV7-9 to TRBJ1-1; TRBD1 might be the D (5 bases). V was pared by 5 bases and J by 6 bases, with 16 bases between. The CDR3 runs to 14 residues. Per germline, CDR1 SEHNR and CDR2 FQNEAQ (reference sequence). This chain's CDR3 is CASSLDQGDAEAFF. The CDR3 DNA is TGTGCCAGCAGCCTAGATCAGGGAGACGCTGAAGCTTTCTTT.

This clone was seen repeatedly, ten times or more. This chain joins TRBV7-2 and TRBJ2-1; 7 nucleotides line up with TRBD2. Germline V gene data show CDR1 as SGHTA and CDR2 as FQGNSA. The CDR3 length is 15 residues. Trimming removed 5 bases from V and 5 bases from J; junction bases left unmatched: 9. CDR3 region: CASSPWAGEDNEQFF. In nucleotides, the CDR3 is TGTGCCAGCAGCCCGTGGGCGGGAGAAGACAATGAGCAGTTCTTC.

As concerns this clone: The junction departs from germline at one end; a sequencing error may be responsible. This sequence joins TRBV5-8 and TRBJ1-1, with 7 bases identical to TRBD1. This CDR3 is built from 13 residues. Germline assignment: CDR1 SGHTS and CDR2 YDEGEE. This CDR3 is CASSYSDRASAVF. For the CDR3, the DNA is TGTGCCAGCAGCTATTCTGACAGGGCTTCCGCCGTCTTT.